This T cell receptor (beta chain) was recorded in a study of vaccination and CD4 T cells after COVID-19. J was trimmed by 0 bases and V by 8 bases; bases with no gene match: 10. The germline gives CDR1 MNHNS, CDR2 SASEGT. The CDR3 runs 16 residues. As for treatment: roughly 11-day PBMC culture with coronavirus spike peptide pools or control peptides (ViraFEST assay). A note on this clonotype: Its antigen is not identified.

The Oncomine TCR Beta short-read assay sequenced DNA from cultured CD4+ T cells. Genomic DNA extraction was carried out from cultured CD4+ T cells. TCRdb re-called the PCR reads through MiXCR, storing one row per CDR3 protein. The table has around 15,000 distinct CDR3 sequences, 45% seen once. Specimen: CD4+ T cells from blood, cultured in vitro, collected before SARS-CoV-2 vaccination. The genes are TRBV6-1 and TRBJ2-3; 8 bases match TRBD2. This clonotype originated in a human donor who received a COVID-19 vaccine. The CDR3: CASCSSGASSTDTQYF. The CDR3 region has the DNA TGTGCCAGCTGTAGTAGCGGGGCCTCTAGCACAGATACGCAGTATTTT.